This record covers a single TCR beta chain. The target antigen is unknown. This sample was included in a study of cytomegalovirus exposure and HLA in healthy donors. Study in general: T cells numbering around 170 million yielded more than 95 million unique TCR beta sequences in an earlier analysis.

The PCR had 60 Vbeta and 13 Jbeta primers. This table comes from immunoSEQ multiplex PCR, and its TCRdb copy is limited to in-frame clones, with some not included. The data hold approximately 260,000 clones, with 84% observed a single time. General observations from the study: A list of approximately 160 TCR beta chains associated with cytomegalovirus was given. Later on, analysis showed that most CMV-associated TCR beta chains appeared to be HLA-restricted.

This sequence was found in a woman aged 40 to 55 in good health and CMV-seropositive. Sequencing was performed on PBMCs.

CDR3 DNA: TGTGCCAGCTCACCAGGGGGCAGGCACAATGAGCAGTTCTTC. The encoded protein is CASSPGGRHNEQFF. V is TRBV18 and J is TRBJ2-1, with D perhaps matching TRBD1 (6 bases). This CDR3 spans 14 amino acids. Germline-derived CDR1 and CDR2 are KGHSH and LQKENI. Deletions cut 2 bases from V and 5 bases from J, with 10 bases between.